This T cell receptor (beta chain) was sequenced for a study of blood T cells in healthy people across ages. Study conclusions and caveats: Reliance upon unsorted PBMCs precluded definitive naive versus antigen-experienced comparison.

It was with a sample-barcoded 5' primer and a J-beta primer mix that a second PCR of roughly 7 to 12 cycles was run. A single record per CDR3 protein comes from TCRdb applying MiXCR to the 5' RACE reads. The sample records about 970,000 distinct CDR3 sequences, roughly half being singletons. As concerns this clonotype: Its matching antigen is unknown.

The trim removed 5 bases at V and 1 base at J, leaving 8 bases unmatched. Per the germline V gene, CDR1 is MDHEN and CDR2 is SYDVKM. The CDR3 spans 16 residues. The J gene is TRBJ2-1, the V gene TRBV28, with 7 positions matching TRBD2. This clonotype was obtained from a woman aged 55-70 years in good health. The sequenced sample consisted of blood. The CDR3 protein is CASSPRTRRSYNEQFF. The CDR3 coding sequence is TGTGCCAGCAGTCCCCGGACTAGAAGGTCCTACAATGAGCAGTTCTTC.